This entry lists 10 T cell receptor beta chains sequenced from one sample in a study of T-cell memory formation after mild COVID-19. TCRdb fed the 5' RACE reads into MiXCR, producing one record per CDR3 protein. The sample yields around 370,000 distinct CDR3 sequences, under 25% seen once. The sample comprised PBMCs or a T cell subset sorted from them (not recorded which). Source of these receptors: an adult woman who had mild COVID-19 (a few samples of this study predate the infection). Cell type and time point are not known.

The rearrangement uses TRBV4-1 and TRBJ2-7; D may correspond to TRBD1 or TRBD2 (5 bases each). The CDR3 length is 14 residues. Germline CDR1 and CDR2: MGHRA and YSYEKL. The V and J ends lost 5 bases and 1 base respectively, with 12 bases between them. The CDR3 region is CASSGGLVSYEQYF. The CDR3 nucleotides are TGCGCCAGCAGCGGGGGTCTTGTTTCCTACGAGCAGTACTTC.

Written as DNA, the CDR3 is TGCGCCAGCAGCTTGGGGACGCCGGGCCCGGGGGGCTCACCCCTCCACTTT. Amino acids: CASSLGTPGPGGSPLHF. This chain uses TRBV5-1 with TRBJ1-6, with D possibly matching TRBD1 (6 bases). The CDR3 is made up of 17 amino acids. Germline V gene data show CDR1 as SGHRS and CDR2 as YFSETQ. The V and J ends lost 0 bases and 10 bases respectively, with 20 bases between them. Full variable domain (rest looked up from reference TRBV5-1 and TRBJ1-6): KAGVTQTPRYLIKTRGQQVTLSCSPISGHRSVSWYQQTPGQGLQFLFEYFSETQRNKGNFPGRFSGRQFSNSRSEMNVSTLELGDSALYLCASSLGTPGPGGSPLHFGNGTRLTVT.

This sequence joins TRBV12-3 or TRBV12-4 and TRBJ1-2; 7 bases line up with TRBD1. The CDR3 loop spans 14 amino acids. With 6 bases clipped from V and 6 bases from J, the junction kept 10 bases outside the gene matches. As DNA, the CDR3 is TGTGCCAGCAGACCTAGACAGGGCTCGAATGGCTACACCTTC. Its protein is CASRPRQGSNGYTF.

The genes are TRBV10-3 and TRBJ2-5; unclear D gene. Trimming pared 0 bases from V and 5 bases from J, leaving 10 bases between. This CDR3 region has 14 residues. In germline, CDR1 is ENHRY, CDR2 SYGVKD. DNA of the CDR3: TGTGCCATCAGTGAGTCGCAGGCTGGGGAGACCCAGTACTTC. Protein: CAISESQAGETQYF.

This chain joins TRBV10-3 and TRBJ1-1; D possibly corresponds to TRBD1 (6 bases). This CDR3 has 14 residues. Trimming cost V 3 bases and J 4 bases, with 12 bases left between them. The germline CDR1 and CDR2 sequences are ENHRY and SYGVKD. In nucleotides, the CDR3 is TGTGCCATCAGTGAATACAGGGAGGGCACTGAAGCTTTCTTT. Translating gives CAISEYREGTEAFF.

This clonotype was observed many times. The J gene is TRBJ2-7, the V gene TRBV4-1; 7 nucleotides align to TRBD1. The CDR3 sequence is 15 residues long. J lost 4 bases, V lost 1 base, and 7 bases had no gene match. The germline V gene encodes CDR1 MGHRA and CDR2 YSYEKL. The CDR3 reads CASSQGQGPRYEQYF. The CDR3 nucleotides read TGCGCCAGCAGCCAAGGACAGGGTCCCCGATACGAGCAGTACTTC.

The J gene is TRBJ2-4, the V gene TRBV20-1; tentative D call: TRBD1 (6 bases). CDR3 length: 13 residues. V was clipped by 6 bases and J by 0 bases, with 9 bases between them. The germline CDR1 and CDR2 sequences are DFQATT and SNEGSKA (reference sequence). The CDR3: CSAVQGAKNIQYF. CDR3 DNA: TGCAGTGCCGTACAGGGAGCCAAAAACATTCAGTACTTC.

The rearrangement joins TRBV30 to TRBJ2-1, with D perhaps TRBD2 (5 bases). The CDR3 has 11 residues. The V end was cut by 2 bases, the J end by 7 bases, with 6 bases between. Germline CDR1 reads GTSNPN; CDR2 reads SVGIG (reference sequence). This chain's CDR3 is CAWSWENEQFF. The CDR3 DNA is TGTGCCTGGAGTTGGGAGAATGAGCAGTTCTTC.

This clonotype was seen a handful of times. V gene TRBV7-2 combines with J gene TRBJ2-1; 9 bases align to TRBD2. V was clipped by 4 bases and J by 9 bases; unmatched bases: 10. The CDR3 totals 15 residues. Germline assignment: CDR1 SGHTA and CDR2 FQGNSA. The CDR3 sequence is CASSYLAGANIEQFF. For the CDR3, the DNA is TGTGCCAGCAGCTATTTAGCGGGAGCGAACATTGAGCAGTTCTTC.

The CDR3 DNA sequence: TGCGCCAGCAGCTTGGGCAGCGCTAACTATGGCTACACCTTC. This gives the protein CASSLGSANYGYTF. This chain links TRBV5-1 with TRBJ1-2; D unresolved. The V and J ends lost 0 bases and 0 bases respectively, with 6 bases between them. The length of the CDR3 is 14 residues. Germline V gene lookup returns CDR1 SGHRS and CDR2 YFSETQ.